A single T cell receptor beta chain is shown here with its context. What it binds is unknown. Healthy donors had no documented immune events, such as infections, while sampled. Trimming removed 1 base from V and 4 bases from J, with 11 bases in between. CDR1 is SGHTA, CDR2 FQGNSA, per germline. This CDR3 spans 16 amino acids. The data are from a study of identifying expanded T cells in peripheral blood. General study points: Variance in clone template counts between approximately 2-week samples significantly increased with total template count across all healthy donors. About 1.2 clones differed between technical replicates, versus approximately 16 and 20 over time.

The assay was immunoSEQ multiplex PCR, and TCRdb's table has in-frame clones only and misses some. The sample contains fewer than 85,000 clones, about 91% of which appear only once. Sequenced: blood. This chain joins TRBV7-2 and TRBJ1-6; maybe TRBD1 (5 bases). The origin of this receptor is a person between 18 and 75 years old in good health. The CDR3 DNA is TGTGCCAGCAGCTTAGAGGCCGGGGGATATAATTCACCCCTCCACTTT. Its protein product is CASSLEAGGYNSPLHF. Full variable domain (outside the CDR3, taken from reference TRBV7-2 and TRBJ1-6): GAGVSQSPSNKVTEKGKDVELRCDPISGHTALYWYRQSLGQGLEFLIYFQGNSAPDKSGLPSDRFSAERTGGSVSTLTIQRTQQEDSAVYLCASSLEAGGYNSPLHFGNGTRLTVT.